One sample yielded the 13 T cell receptor beta chains listed below, sequenced in a study of T cells in Graves' hyperthyroidism and ophthalmopathy. Researchers amplified the TCR beta CDR3 regions from RNA transcripts. HTBI primers were used for first-round RT-PCR of the TCR CDR3. TCRdb passed the multiplex PCR reads through MiXCR, listing each CDR3 protein once. This sample carries some 510,000 distinct CDR3 sequences, about a fifth of them seen once, and the ten largest clones take about 30%. The specimen sequenced was blood. Receptors originate from a man aged 18 to 30 with Graves' hyperthyroidism.

This clonotype was recorded at least ten times. The V and J genes are TRBV28 and TRBJ1-1; D is perhaps TRBD1 (5 bases). This CDR3 spans 14 amino acids. V dropped 2 bases and J dropped 1 base, with 8 bases sitting between them. Germline V CDR1 and CDR2: MDHEN, SYDVKM. The CDR3 sequence is CASSLLGQNTEAFF. CDR3 DNA: TGTGCCAGCAGTTTACTCGGACAGAACACTGAAGCTTTCTTT.

This clonotype was observed at least ten times. V gene TRBV7-2 combines with J gene TRBJ2-7, with no clear D. In germline, CDR1 is SGHTA, CDR2 FQGNSA. V lost 1 base to trimming and J lost 2 bases, with 6 bases between them. The CDR3 has 13 amino acids. The CDR3 DNA reads as TGTGCCAGCAGCTTAGGGCAACCCTACGAGCAGTACTTC. Protein: CASSLGQPYEQYF.

This clonotype has at least ten counts. This chain links TRBV2 with TRBJ2-7; D perhaps matches TRBD2 (6 bases). Germline values: CDR1 SNHLY, CDR2 FYNNEI. The CDR3 has 11 residues. Trimming left V 11 bases short and J 5 bases short, with 13 bases between. CDR3 sequence (DNA): TGTGCCCTCAAACCGGGGGACGAGCAGTACTTC. As protein: CALKPGDEQYF.

In its sample, this clonotype was seen a few times. This sequence joins TRBV14 and TRBJ1-1; unclear D gene. The CDR3 loop spans 14 amino acids. Trimming stripped 3 bases from V and 4 bases from J, with 12 bases between. CDR1 is SGHDN and CDR2 is FVKESK in the germline V gene. The CDR3 spells CASSHGTIGTEAFF. DNA for the CDR3: TGTGCCAGCAGCCATGGCACCATCGGCACTGAAGCTTTCTTT. The variable domain in full, completed from reference TRBV14 and TRBJ1-1, reads EAGVTQFPSHSVIEKGQTVTLRCDPISGHDNLYWYRRVMGKEIKFLLHFVKESKQDESGMPNNRFLAERTGGTYSTLKVQPAELEDSGVYFCASSHGTIGTEAFFGQGTRLTVV.

This clonotype was observed at least ten times. The rearrangement uses TRBV5-1 and TRBJ1-1, with TRBD1 matching over 8 bases. CDR3 length equals 16 residues. Germline-derived CDR1 and CDR2 are SGHRS and YFSETQ. Trimming at V came to 3 bases and at J to 5 bases, leaving 12 bases not matched to a gene. The CDR3 sequence is CASSWTGLATGTEAFF. Here the CDR3 DNA reads TGCGCCAGCAGCTGGACAGGGCTCGCGACGGGAACTGAAGCTTTCTTT.

This clonotype was counted only a few times. The chain couples TRBV7-9 to TRBJ1-2, with 7 bases matching TRBD1. The germline V gene has CDR1 SEHNR and CDR2 FQNEAQ (reference sequence). The CDR3 covers 14 residues. J was trimmed by 8 bases and V by 5 bases; bases with no gene match: 11. In DNA form, the CDR3 reads TGTGCCAGCAGCCAAACAGGGGCCGTGGGAGGCTACACCTTC. Amino acids: CASSQTGAVGGYTF.

This clonotype was detected ten times or more. The chain joins TRBV24-1 to TRBJ2-6; D might be TRBD2 (6 bases). The CDR3 consists of 19 residues. Looked up from germline, CDR1 is KGHDR and CDR2 is SFDVKD. The ends were cut back, 2 bases at V and 0 bases at J, with 16 bases in the middle. CDR3 sequence (DNA): TGTGCCACCAGTGATTCGTCTCAGGGAGGTAGCTCTGGGGCCAACGTCCTGACTTTC. Its translation: CATSDSSQGGSSGANVLTF.

This clonotype has a count of ten or more. The V and J genes are TRBV3-1 and TRBJ1-1, with TRBD1 matching 7 bases. With 2 bases clipped from V and 6 bases from J, the junction kept 9 bases outside the gene matches. CDR3 size: 15 residues. Germline CDR1 LGHDT, CDR2 YNNKEL (reference sequence). CDR3 protein: CASSQSVEGASEAFF. CDR3 nucleotides: TGTGCCAGCAGCCAAAGTGTGGAGGGGGCGTCTGAAGCTTTCTTT.

The table lists this clonotype with many counts. Sequence at one end of the junction differs from germline and may be a read error. This chain links TRBV2 with TRBJ2-5; the D gene is possibly TRBD2 (6 bases). Germline values: CDR1 SNHLY, CDR2 FYNNEI. The CDR3 loop spans 12 amino acids. The CDR3 is CASRRGRETQYF. CDR3 in DNA: TGTGCGAGCAGGCGGGGCCGAGAGACCCAGTACTTC. Using reference TRBV2 and TRBJ2-5 for the parts outside the CDR3, the full variable domain is EPEVTQTPSHQVTQMGQEVILRCVPISNHLYFYWYRQILGQKVEFLVSFYNNEISEKSEIFDDQFSVERPDGSNFTLKIRSTKLEDSAMYFCASRRGRETQYFGPGTRLLVL.

In this sample, this clonotype turned up many times. Here the CDR3 reads CASSPGRWFPYEQYF. In DNA form, the CDR3 reads TGTGCCAGCAGTCCCGGCCGGTGGTTCCCCTACGAGCAGTACTTC. This chain joins TRBV12-3 or TRBV12-4 and TRBJ2-7, with D uncertain. This CDR3 has 15 residues. V was cut by 5 bases and J by 2 bases, with 16 bases left in between.

The table lists this clonotype with many counts. V and J are TRBV7-2 and TRBJ2-5; maybe TRBD2 (5 bases). Germline lookup yields CDR1 SGHTA and CDR2 FQGNSA. The CDR3 is made up of 13 amino acids. The V and J ends lost 2 bases and 4 bases respectively, with 8 bases between them. In DNA, the CDR3 is TGTGCCAGCAGCTTATGGAGGATAGAGACCCAGTACTTC. Residues: CASSLWRIETQYF.

The chain recombines TRBV7-2 with TRBJ2-7; 10 positions agree with TRBD2. V was clipped by 3 bases and J by 0 bases; unmatched bases: 2. The CDR3 spans 15 residues. Per germline, CDR1 SGHTA and CDR2 FQGNSA. The CDR3 loop is CASSFSGGISYEQYF. The CDR3 region has the DNA TGTGCCAGCAGCTTTAGCGGGGGGATCTCCTACGAGCAGTACTTC.

This clonotype was observed many times. V gene TRBV12-3 or TRBV12-4 combines with J gene TRBJ1-2; D perhaps matches TRBD1 (6 bases). V lost 5 bases and J 8 bases, leaving 24 bases between the germline ends. This CDR3 is 16 amino acids long. The CDR3 nucleotides read TGTGCCAGCAGTCATTCGAACAGGGCCCTCCAGGGGGGCTACACCTTC. Its protein product is CASSHSNRALQGGYTF.